Listed here is a single TCR beta chain. The target antigen is unknown. This entry is derived from a study of cytomegalovirus exposure and HLA in healthy donors. Overall study findings and caveats: Earlier analysis looked at TCR beta V segments, and most were productive about 87% or about 30% of the time. A later analysis associated 16,951 TCR beta sequences with HLA alleles at a 0.05 false discovery rate.

The PCR used 60 Vbeta and 13 Jbeta primers. TCRdb's table, derived via immunoSEQ multiplex PCR, lists solely in-frame clones and lacks some. Of about 120,000 clones in the sample, 60% to 80% were seen once. What was sequenced was PBMCs. The source is a man younger than 45 in good health and CMV-seronegative.

CDR3 sequence: CATREDSQETQYF. In nucleotides, the CDR3 is TGTGCCACCCGAGAGGACAGCCAAGAGACCCAGTACTTC. The rearrangement uses TRBV6-5 and TRBJ2-5; tentative D call: TRBD1 (6 bases). This CDR3 spans 13 amino acids. V shed 10 bases and J shed 1 base, with 13 bases lying between them. Germline V gene lookup returns CDR1 MNHEY and CDR2 SVGAGI.